Listed below are T cell receptor beta chains from one sample, sequenced in a study of T cells after yellow fever vaccination. TCRdb re-called the 5' RACE reads with MiXCR, one entry per CDR3 protein. The sample lists under 550,000 distinct CDR3 sequences; about a fifth were seen once. The sequencing here drew on PBMCs, taken roughly 20 days after the first yellow fever vaccination. The receptors were gathered from a man aged 18 to 30 who received the YFV17D yellow fever vaccine. CDR3s include the opening cysteine and the closing phenylalanine or tryptophan. The D gene is left open where the match is weak. Size values are once, few and many counts, or a class for expanded clones, and some rows have none.

>TRBJ1-4|NA|NA|TRBV4-2
CASSQEAGALFF
TGTGCCAGCAGCCAAGAAGCCGGGGCACTGTTTTTT
>TRBJ2-5|NA|few|TRBV29-1
CSVEDRGETKETQYF
TGCAGCGTTGAAGATAGGGGGGAGACTAAAGAGACCCAGTACTTC
>TRBJ2-3|TRBD2|once|TRBV7-9
CASSARTSGTGDGTQYF
TGTGCCAGCAGCGCCCGGACTAGCGGGACCGGGGATGGTACGCAGTATTTT
>TRBJ2-3|NA|many|TRBV29-1
CSVNQGHPDTQYF
TGCAGCGTGAATCAGGGCCACCCTGATACGCAGTATTTT
>TRBJ2-4|TRBD1|NA|TRBV15
CATSRDLGGRTGGIQYF
TGTGCCACCAGCAGAGATCTGGGGGGAAGGACAGGGGGCATTCAGTACTTC
>TRBJ1-5|NA|NA|TRBV15
CATSRDRGPNQPQHF
TGTGCCACCAGCAGAGATCGGGGTCCCAATCAGCCCCAGCATTTT
>TRBJ2-5|NA|NA|TRBV29-1
CSVEQVQETQYF
TGCAGCGTTGAACAGGTCCAAGAGACCCAGTACTTC
>TRBJ1-4|NA|NA|TRBV4-1
CASSQVWGTGLEKLFF
TGCGCCAGCAGCCAAGTATGGGGGACCGGCCTAGAAAAACTGTTTTTT
>TRBJ2-3|NA|NA|TRBV4-1
CASSQDELGGDTQYF
TGCGCCAGCAGCCAAGATGAATTAGGCGGTGATACGCAGTATTTT
>TRBJ2-3|NA|NA|TRBV19
CASSIENLGTTQYF
TGTGCCAGTAGTATAGAAAATCTCGGCACTACGCAGTATTTT
>TRBJ1-2|NA|NA|TRBV18
CASSPPTVYGYTF
TGTGCCAGCTCACCACCGACAGTCTATGGCTACACCTTC
>TRBJ2-5|TRBD1|NA|TRBV27
CASSPGTGGRETQYF
TGTGCCAGCAGTCCTGGGACAGGGGGTCGAGAGACCCAGTACTTC
>TRBJ1-2|NA|few|TRBV6-2/TRBV6-3
CASSYSQSGYTF
TGTGCCAGCAGTTACAGTCAGTCCGGCTACACCTTC
>TRBJ2-3|NA|NA|TRBV6-4
CASSATPTGGTDTQYF
TGTGCCAGCAGTGCCACCCCCACGGGCGGCACAGATACGCAGTATTTT
>TRBJ2-5|NA|NA|TRBV6-2/TRBV6-3
CASSYDPRLLLLRQYF
TGTGCCAGCAGTTACGACCCACGGTTACTACTGCTGCGACAGTACTTC
>TRBJ1-3|NA|NA|TRBV9
CASSVVGAGPGLIGNTIYF
TGTGCCAGCAGCGTAGTAGGGGCTGGACCGGGCCTAATAGGAAACACCATATATTTT
>TRBJ1-2|NA|NA|TRBV6-5
CASSYRGAEDGYTF
TGTGCCAGCAGTTACCGGGGGGCCGAGGATGGCTACACCTTC
>TRBJ2-1|TRBD2|few|TRBV27
CASRSGGSSSYNEQFF
TGTGCCAGCAGAAGCGGGGGTTCAAGCTCCTACAATGAGCAGTTCTTC
>TRBJ1-4|NA|NA|TRBV7-9
CASTKLSGPTNEKLFF
TGTGCCAGCACTAAACTTTCAGGGCCCACTAATGAAAAACTGTTTTTT
>TRBJ2-3|TRBD2|NA|TRBV7-2
CASSMRGVKDTQYF
TGTGCCAGCAGCATGCGGGGGGTGAAAGATACGCAGTATTTT
>TRBJ2-3|TRBD2|NA|TRBV6-1
CASAKGASGGGIDTQYF
TGTGCCAGCGCTAAGGGAGCTAGCGGGGGTGGTATTGATACGCAGTATTTT
>TRBJ2-7|TRBD2|many|TRBV7-9
CASSLPAERGNEQYF
TGTGCCAGCAGCTTACCCGCCGAGCGGGGGAACGAGCAGTACTTC
>TRBJ1-5|TRBD1|many|TRBV6-6
CASRTGQQPQHF
TGTGCCAGCAGGACAGGGCAACAGCCCCAGCATTTT
>TRBJ2-7|TRBD1|NA|TRBV6-2/TRBV6-3
CASTPTGESNEQYF
TGTGCCAGCACCCCGACAGGGGAGTCTAACGAGCAGTACTTC
>TRBJ1-4|NA|NA|TRBV19
CASSTDSNEKLFF
TGTGCCAGTAGTACCGACAGTAATGAAAAACTGTTTTTT
>TRBJ1-2|TRBD1|few|TRBV28
CASSSGTGVGYGYTF
TGTGCCAGCAGTTCCGGGACAGGGGTCGGATATGGCTACACCTTC
>TRBJ2-7|TRBD1|NA|TRBV5-1
CASSPYRGLGEQYF
TGCGCCAGCAGCCCGTACAGGGGGCTTGGCGAGCAGTACTTC
>TRBJ2-6|NA|few|TRBV4-1
CASSQSYSGANVLTF
TGCGCCAGCAGCCAGAGTTACTCTGGGGCCAACGTCCTGACTTTC
>TRBJ2-1|TRBD1|few|TRBV5-4
CASISRDRGYNEQFF
TGTGCCAGCATCTCCCGGGACAGGGGTTACAATGAGCAGTTCTTC
>TRBJ2-5|NA|few|TRBV11-2
CASSLDRGGAGETQYF
TGTGCCAGCAGCTTAGATAGGGGGGGCGCGGGGGAGACCCAGTACTTC
>TRBJ1-2|NA|NA|TRBV1
CTRGAKGDYGYTF
TGCACCAGGGGGGCGAAGGGGGACTATGGCTACACCTTC
>TRBJ2-6|NA|NA|TRBV7-2
CASSPGSSGANVLTF
TGTGCCAGCAGCCCAGGGAGCTCTGGGGCCAACGTCCTGACTTTC
>TRBJ2-2|NA|NA|TRBV3-1
CASSQAGGSNTGELSF
TGTGCCAGCAGCCAAGCTGGGGGGTCGAACACCGGGGAGCTGTCTTTT
>TRBJ1-1|TRBD1|NA|TRBV6-2/TRBV6-3
CASSFLGTGATEAFF
TGTGCCAGCAGTTTTTTGGGGACAGGGGCGACTGAAGCTTTCTTT
>TRBJ1-5|NA|few|TRBV7-8
CASSLDRGPQHF
TGTGCCAGCAGCTTAGATCGGGGGCCCCAGCATTTT
>TRBJ1-1|TRBD1|NA|TRBV11-2
CASSLGLRGRTEAFF
TGTGCCAGCAGCTTAGGCTTGAGGGGGCGGACTGAAGCTTTCTTT
>TRBJ2-3|TRBD2|NA|TRBV12-3/TRBV12-4
CASTFSGGLTDTQYF
TGTGCCAGCACTTTTAGCGGGGGTCTCACAGATACGCAGTATTTT
>TRBJ1-4|TRBD1|few|TRBV11-2
CASSFGRGNEKLFF
TGTGCCAGCAGCTTCGGCAGGGGGAATGAAAAACTGTTTTTT
>TRBJ2-4|NA|NA|TRBV29-1
CSVESRAGNIQYF
TGCAGCGTTGAAAGTAGAGCCGGAAACATTCAGTACTTC
>TRBJ2-5|TRBD1|few|TRBV7-2
CASSRQGIQETQYF
TGTGCCAGCAGCCGACAGGGGATCCAAGAGACCCAGTACTTC
>TRBJ2-7|NA|few|TRBV27
CASSGVDSYEQYF
TGTGCCAGCTCAGGGGTGGATTCCTACGAGCAGTACTTC
>TRBJ2-5|TRBD2|many|TRBV11-2
CASSPGLAGLLGETQYF
TGTGCCAGCAGCCCGGGACTAGCGGGGCTCCTGGGGGAGACCCAGTACTTC
>TRBJ2-3|NA|NA|TRBV16
CASSQTGATDTQYF
TGTGCCAGCAGCCAAACGGGGGCCACAGATACGCAGTATTTT
>TRBJ1-1|NA|few|TRBV20-1
CSADHRDIPLAFF
TGCAGTGCTGACCACCGGGACATACCCTTAGCTTTCTTT
>TRBJ2-5|TRBD2|NA|TRBV11-1
CASSSERGAPGTQYF
TGTGCCAGCAGCTCTGAGCGGGGGGCTCCGGGGACCCAGTACTTC
>TRBJ1-6|NA|NA|TRBV28
CASSPRTGNNSPLHF
TGTGCCAGCAGTCCCCGGACGGGGAATAATTCACCCCTCCACTTT
>TRBJ2-4|NA|NA|TRBV19
CASRRGNIQYF
TGTGCCAGCAGAAGGGGAAACATTCAGTACTTC
>TRBJ2-3|NA|NA|TRBV7-2
CASSLQRPSSTDTQYF
TGTGCCAGCAGCTTACAGCGGCCTTCAAGCACAGATACGCAGTATTTT
>TRBJ1-2|NA|NA|TRBV9
CASSVDHNEGFYGYTF
TGTGCCAGCAGCGTAGACCATAACGAGGGATTCTATGGCTACACCTTC
>TRBJ2-2|TRBD1|few|TRBV18
CASSSGTVNTGELFF
TGTGCCAGCTCATCCGGGACAGTGAACACCGGGGAGCTGTTTTTT
>TRBJ2-1|NA|few|TRBV18
CASSPDEAVYNEQFF
TGTGCCAGCTCACCCGACGAGGCGGTCTACAATGAGCAGTTCTTC
>TRBJ1-2|NA|few|TRBV5-1
CASSFPGVEGYTF
TGCGCCAGCAGCTTTCCGGGCGTGGAAGGCTACACCTTC
>TRBJ1-5|NA|NA|TRBV28
CASSLRVSFSVDQPQHF
TGTGCCAGCAGCCTCAGGGTTTCGTTCTCGGTCGATCAGCCCCAGCATTTT